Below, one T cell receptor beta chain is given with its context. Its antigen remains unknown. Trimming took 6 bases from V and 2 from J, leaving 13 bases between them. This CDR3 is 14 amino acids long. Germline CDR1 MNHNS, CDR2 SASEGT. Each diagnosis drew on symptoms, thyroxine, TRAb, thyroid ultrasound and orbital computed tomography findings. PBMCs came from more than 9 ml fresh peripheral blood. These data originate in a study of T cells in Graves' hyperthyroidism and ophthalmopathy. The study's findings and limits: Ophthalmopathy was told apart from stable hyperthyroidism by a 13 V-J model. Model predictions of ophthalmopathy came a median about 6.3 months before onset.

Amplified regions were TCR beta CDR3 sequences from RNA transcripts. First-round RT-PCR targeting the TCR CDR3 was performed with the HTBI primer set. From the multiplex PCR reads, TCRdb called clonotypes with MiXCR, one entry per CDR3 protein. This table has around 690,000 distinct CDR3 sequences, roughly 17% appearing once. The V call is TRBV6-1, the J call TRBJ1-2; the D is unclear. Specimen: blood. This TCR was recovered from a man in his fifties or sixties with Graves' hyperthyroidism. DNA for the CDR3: TGTGCCAGCAGCCTGGGCCGAAAGAACTATGGCTACACCTTC. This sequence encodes CASSLGRKNYGYTF.